The present T cell receptor beta chain was sequenced within a study of tumor-infiltrating lymphocytes in primary liver carcinoma. At the level of the study: The five patients, who were men and women, ranged in age from 30 to 69 years.

Making TCR beta cDNA involved approximately 0.5 ug total RNA and a constant-region primer. Library construction for TCR beta comprised three nested multiplex PCR rounds performed with slightly modified ARM-PCR. Researchers ran the first two PCR rounds for roughly 11 cycles each with TRBV1-TRBV30 forward primers and a C-beta reverse primer. TCRdb re-called the multiplex PCR reads through MiXCR, storing one row per CDR3 protein. Here the sample spans approximately 110,000 distinct CDR3 sequences, 80% to 85% being singletons. This CDR3 has 16 amino acids. Germline V gives CDR1 SQVTM, CDR2 ANQGSEA. The source material, 20-30 mg of unsorted bulk tissue, was used to co-extract RNA and DNA. In the case of this clonotype: The junction shows a germline mismatch at one end, possibly a read error.

The TCR comes from a man aged 40-49 years with primary liver carcinoma and hepatitis B virus infection. This chain joins TRBV29-1 and TRBJ1-1; D is undetermined. Source material: liver tumor tissue from sampling region 3. The sample's subset: tumor region T3, left-lateral pole. CDR3 loop: CGVETGKIIMNAEAFF. DNA of the CDR3: TGCGGCGTTGAAACGGGAAAGATCATCATGAACGCTGAAGCTTTCTTT.